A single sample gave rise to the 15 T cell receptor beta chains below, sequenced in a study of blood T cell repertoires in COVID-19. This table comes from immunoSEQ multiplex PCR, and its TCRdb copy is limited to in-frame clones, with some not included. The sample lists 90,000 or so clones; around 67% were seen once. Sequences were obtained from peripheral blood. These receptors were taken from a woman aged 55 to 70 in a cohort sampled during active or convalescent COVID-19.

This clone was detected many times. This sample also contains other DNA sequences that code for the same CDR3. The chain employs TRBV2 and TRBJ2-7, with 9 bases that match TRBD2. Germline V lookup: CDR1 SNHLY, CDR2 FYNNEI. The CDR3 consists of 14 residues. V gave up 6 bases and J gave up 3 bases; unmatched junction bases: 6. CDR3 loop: CASRAGGGGYEQYF. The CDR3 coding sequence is TGTGCCAGCAGGGCGGGGGGGGGCGGCTACGAGCAGTACTTC. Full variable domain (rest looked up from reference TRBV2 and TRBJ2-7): EPEVTQTPSHQVTQMGQEVILRCVPISNHLYFYWYRQILGQKVEFLVSFYNNEISEKSEIFDDQFSVERPDGSNFTLKIRSTKLEDSAMYFCASRAGGGGYEQYFGPGTRLTVT.

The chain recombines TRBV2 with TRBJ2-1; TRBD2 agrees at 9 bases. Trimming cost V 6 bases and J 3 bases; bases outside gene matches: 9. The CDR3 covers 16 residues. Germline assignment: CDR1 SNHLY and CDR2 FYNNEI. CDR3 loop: CASRPALAGLYNEQFF. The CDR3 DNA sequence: TGTGCCAGCAGGCCCGCGCTAGCGGGGCTCTACAATGAGCAGTTCTTC.

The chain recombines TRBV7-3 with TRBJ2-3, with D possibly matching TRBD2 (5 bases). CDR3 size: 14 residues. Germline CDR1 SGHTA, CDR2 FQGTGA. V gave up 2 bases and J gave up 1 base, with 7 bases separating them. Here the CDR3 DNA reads TGTGCCAGCAGCTTAGGCGGGCGCACAGATACGCAGTATTTT. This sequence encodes CASSLGGRTDTQYF.

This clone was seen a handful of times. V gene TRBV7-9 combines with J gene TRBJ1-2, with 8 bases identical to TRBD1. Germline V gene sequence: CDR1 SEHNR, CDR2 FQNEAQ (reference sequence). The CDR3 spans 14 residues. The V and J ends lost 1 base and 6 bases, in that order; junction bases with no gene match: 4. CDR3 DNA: TGTGCCAGCAGCTTAGTAATGACAGGGGATGGCTACACCTTC. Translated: CASSLVMTGDGYTF.

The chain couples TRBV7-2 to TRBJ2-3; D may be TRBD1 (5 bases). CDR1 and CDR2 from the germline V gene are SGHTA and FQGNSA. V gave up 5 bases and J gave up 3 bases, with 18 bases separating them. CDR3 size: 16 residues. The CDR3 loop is CASSRTSGLRTDTQYF. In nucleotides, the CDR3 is TGTGCCAGCAGCCGCACCTCAGGGTTGCGAACAGATACGCAGTATTTT.

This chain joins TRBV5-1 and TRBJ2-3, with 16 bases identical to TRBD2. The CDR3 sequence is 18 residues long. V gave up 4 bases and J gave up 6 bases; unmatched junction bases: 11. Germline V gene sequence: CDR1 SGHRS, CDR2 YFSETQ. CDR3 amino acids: CASSPGTSGGAVFDTQYF. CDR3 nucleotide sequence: TGCGCCAGCAGCCCCGGGACTAGCGGGGGGGCCGTTTTTGATACGCAGTATTTT.

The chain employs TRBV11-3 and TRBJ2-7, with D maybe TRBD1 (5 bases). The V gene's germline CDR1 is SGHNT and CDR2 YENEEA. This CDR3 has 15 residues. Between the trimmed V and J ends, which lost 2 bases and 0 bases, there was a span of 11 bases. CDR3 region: CASSLRQGSSYEQYF. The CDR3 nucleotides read TGTGCCAGCAGCTTACGTCAGGGCAGCTCCTACGAGCAGTACTTC. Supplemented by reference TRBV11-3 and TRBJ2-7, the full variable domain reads EAGVVQSPRYKIIEKKQPVAFWCNPISGHNTLYWYLQNLGQGPELLIRYENEEAVDDSQLPKDRFSAERLKGVDSTLKIQPAELGDSAVYLCASSLRQGSSYEQYFGPGTRLTVT.

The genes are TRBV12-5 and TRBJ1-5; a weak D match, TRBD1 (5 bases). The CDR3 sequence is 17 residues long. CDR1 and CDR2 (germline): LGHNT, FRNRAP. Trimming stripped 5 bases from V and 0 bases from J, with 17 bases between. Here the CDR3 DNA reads TGTGCTAGTGGTCGGACCTTCGGAGGGGATAGCAATCAGCCCCAGCATTTT. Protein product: CASGRTFGGDSNQPQHF.

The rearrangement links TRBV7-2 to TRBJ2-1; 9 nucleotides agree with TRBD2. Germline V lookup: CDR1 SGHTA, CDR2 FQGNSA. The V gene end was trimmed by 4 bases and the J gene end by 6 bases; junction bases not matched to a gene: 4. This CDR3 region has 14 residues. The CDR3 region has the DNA TGTGCCAGCAGCTCCGGACTAGCGATCAATGAGCAGTTCTTC. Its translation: CASSSGLAINEQFF.

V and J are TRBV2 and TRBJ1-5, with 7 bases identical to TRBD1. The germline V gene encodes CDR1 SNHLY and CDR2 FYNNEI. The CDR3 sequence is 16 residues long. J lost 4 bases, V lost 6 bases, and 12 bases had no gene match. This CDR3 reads CASRLTGAKSNQPQHF. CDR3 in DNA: TGTGCCAGCAGACTCACAGGGGCGAAGAGTAATCAGCCCCAGCATTTT.

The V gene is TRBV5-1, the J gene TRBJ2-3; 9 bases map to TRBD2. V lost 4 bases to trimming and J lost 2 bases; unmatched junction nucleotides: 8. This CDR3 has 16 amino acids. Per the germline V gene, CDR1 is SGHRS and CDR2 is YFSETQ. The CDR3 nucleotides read TGCGCCAGCAGCCTTGGTGGCGGGGGGGACACAGATACGCAGTATTTT. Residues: CASSLGGGGDTDTQYF.

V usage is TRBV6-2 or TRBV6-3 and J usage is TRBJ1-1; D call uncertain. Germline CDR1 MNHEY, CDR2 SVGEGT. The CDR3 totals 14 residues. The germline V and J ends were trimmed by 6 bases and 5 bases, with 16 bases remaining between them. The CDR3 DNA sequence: TGTGCCAGCAGCCTCCTAAGCGGGGTTACTGAAGCTTTCTTT. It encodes CASSLLSGVTEAFF.

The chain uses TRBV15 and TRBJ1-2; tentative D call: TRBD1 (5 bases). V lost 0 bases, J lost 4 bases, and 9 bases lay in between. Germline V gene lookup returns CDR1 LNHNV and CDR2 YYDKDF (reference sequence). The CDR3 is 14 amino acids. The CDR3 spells CATSREQGIYGYTF. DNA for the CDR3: TGTGCCACCAGCAGAGAGCAGGGCATCTATGGCTACACCTTC.

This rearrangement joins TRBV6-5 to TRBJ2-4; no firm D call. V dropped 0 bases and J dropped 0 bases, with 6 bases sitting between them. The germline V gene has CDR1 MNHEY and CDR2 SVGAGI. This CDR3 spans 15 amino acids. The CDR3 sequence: CASSYSVLAKNIQYF. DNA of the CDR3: TGTGCCAGCAGTTACTCCGTACTAGCCAAAAACATTCAGTACTTC.

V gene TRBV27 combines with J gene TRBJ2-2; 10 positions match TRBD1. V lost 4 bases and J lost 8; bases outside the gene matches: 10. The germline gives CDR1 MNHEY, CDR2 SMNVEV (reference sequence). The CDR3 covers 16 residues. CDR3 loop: CASSSGTGAALGELFF. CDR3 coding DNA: TGTGCCAGCAGTTCTGGGACAGGGGCCGCATTAGGGGAGCTGTTTTTT.